This T cell receptor (beta chain) was identified in a study of CD8+ T cells in alopecia areata. RNA, once extracted, was reverse transcribed into cDNA for use as the sequencing template. Clones were sequenced by immunoSEQ multiplex PCR, and TCRdb holds only the in-frame ones, with some missing. The sample includes more than 140,000 clones, 85% to 90% seen only once; the top ten take about 12%. CDR1 and CDR2 (germline): SQVTM, ANQGSEA. Trimming removed 4 bases from V and 10 bases from J, with 8 bases in between. This CDR3 comprises 10 residues. As for treatment: oral pan-JAK inhibitor, 5-10 mg twice daily.

This chain joins TRBV29-1 and TRBJ2-1, with no clear D. Specimen: CD8+ T cells sorted from blood, collected at week 4, from a patient treated with tofacitinib. The sequence was collected from a human donor with alopecia areata. DNA for the CDR3: TGCAGCGTTGCAGTGGTAGAGCAGTTCTTC. Amino acids: CSVAVVEQFF.